The clone carrying this T cell receptor (beta chain) was picked up many times. The antigen is unknown. These data belong to a study of T cell repertoires in cytomegalovirus infection. Study context: Recently identified HLA-C-restricted CMV epitopes and well-studied HLA-B-restricted CMV epitopes were used by the study. CMV infection and matching HLA type were both indicated by public TCR beta signatures.

From the reads, TCRdb called clonotypes with MiXCR, one entry per CDR3 protein. The sample lists tens of thousands of distinct CDR3 sequences, 20% to 30% occurring once. CDR1 and CDR2 from the germline V gene are SGHVS and FQNEAQ. The CDR3 spans 13 residues. The V end lost 11 bases, the J end lost 0 bases, and 13 bases lay between the germline ends. General study points: Carriers of CMV plus the relevant HLA were identified by cumulative public TCR beta family frequency. In two of eight donors, the top clonotype was HLA-C-restricted CMV-specific.

Sequences were derived from CD8+ T cells from cultured PBMCs, sampled from culture after CMV antigen stimulation. The TCR sequence derives from a human donor in good health (CMV status not recorded). Some clones in this sample may be carry-over from other donors' samples. V and J are TRBV7-8 and TRBJ1-1, with TRBD1 as a possible D gene (6 bases). The CDR3 DNA reads TGTGCCGGGGGGCCCGACGTGAACACTGAAGCTTTCTTT. It encodes CAGGPDVNTEAFF.